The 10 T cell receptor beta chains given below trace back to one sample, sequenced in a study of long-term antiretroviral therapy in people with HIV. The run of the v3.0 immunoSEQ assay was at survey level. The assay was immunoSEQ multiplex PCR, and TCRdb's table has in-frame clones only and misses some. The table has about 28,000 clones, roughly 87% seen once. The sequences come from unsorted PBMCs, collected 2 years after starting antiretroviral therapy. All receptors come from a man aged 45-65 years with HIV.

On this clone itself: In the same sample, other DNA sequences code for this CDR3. CDR3 sequence (DNA): TGTGCCAGCAGTTTACTAACCCGGCCCCAGCATTTT. This sequence encodes CASSLLTRPQHF. The rearrangement links TRBV28 to TRBJ1-5; the D is unclear. The V and J ends lost 2 bases and 9 bases respectively, with 8 bases between them. The germline V gene has CDR1 MDHEN and CDR2 SYDVKM. CDR3 length equals 12 residues.

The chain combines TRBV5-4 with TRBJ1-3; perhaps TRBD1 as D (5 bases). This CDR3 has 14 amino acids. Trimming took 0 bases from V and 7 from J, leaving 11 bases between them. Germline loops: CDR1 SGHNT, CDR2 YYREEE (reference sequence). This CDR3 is CASSLDLWGNTIYF. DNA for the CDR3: TGTGCCAGCAGCTTGGACCTCTGGGGGAACACCATATATTTT.

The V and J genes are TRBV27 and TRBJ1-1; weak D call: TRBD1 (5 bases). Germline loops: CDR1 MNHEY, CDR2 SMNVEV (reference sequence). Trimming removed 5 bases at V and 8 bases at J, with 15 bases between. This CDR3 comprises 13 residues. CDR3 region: CASSKLIGAEAFF. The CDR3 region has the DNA TGTGCCAGCAGTAAGCTCATTGGGGCCGAAGCTTTCTTT.

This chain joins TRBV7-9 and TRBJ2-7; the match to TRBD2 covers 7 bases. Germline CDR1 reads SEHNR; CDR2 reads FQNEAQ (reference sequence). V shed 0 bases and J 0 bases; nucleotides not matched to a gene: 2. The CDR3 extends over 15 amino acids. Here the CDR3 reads CASSLAGLSSYEQYF. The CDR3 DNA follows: TGTGCCAGCAGCTTAGCGGGACTATCCTCCTACGAGCAGTACTTC.

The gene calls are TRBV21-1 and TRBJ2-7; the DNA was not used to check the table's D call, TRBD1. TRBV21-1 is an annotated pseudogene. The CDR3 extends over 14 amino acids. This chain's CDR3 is CASNDSASHYEQYF. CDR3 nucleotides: TGTGCCAGCAACGACAGTGCTTCCCACTACGAGCAGTACTTC.

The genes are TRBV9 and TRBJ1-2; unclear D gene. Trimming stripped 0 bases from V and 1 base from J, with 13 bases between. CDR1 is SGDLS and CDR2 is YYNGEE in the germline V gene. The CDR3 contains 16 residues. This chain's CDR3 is CASSVATGLGNYGYTF. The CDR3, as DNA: TGTGCCAGCAGCGTAGCCACTGGGCTGGGTAACTATGGCTACACCTTC.

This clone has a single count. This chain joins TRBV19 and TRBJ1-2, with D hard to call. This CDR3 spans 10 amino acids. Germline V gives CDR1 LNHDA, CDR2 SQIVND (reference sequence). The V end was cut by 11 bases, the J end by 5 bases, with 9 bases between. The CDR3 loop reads CASYFYGYTF. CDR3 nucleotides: TGTGCCTCCTACTTTTATGGCTACACCTTC.

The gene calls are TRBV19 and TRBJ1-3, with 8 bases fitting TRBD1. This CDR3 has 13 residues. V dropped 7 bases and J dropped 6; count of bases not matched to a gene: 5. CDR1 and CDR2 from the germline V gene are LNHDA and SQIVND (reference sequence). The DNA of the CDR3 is TGTGCCAGTACTGCGACAGGGGCAAACACCATATATTTT. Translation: CASTATGANTIYF.

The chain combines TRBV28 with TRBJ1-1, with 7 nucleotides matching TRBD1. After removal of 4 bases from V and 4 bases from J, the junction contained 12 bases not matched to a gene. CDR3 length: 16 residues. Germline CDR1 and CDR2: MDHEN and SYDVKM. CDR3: CASSSPGTARSTEAFF. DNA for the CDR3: TGTGCCAGCAGTTCCCCCGGGACAGCGAGGAGCACTGAAGCTTTCTTT.

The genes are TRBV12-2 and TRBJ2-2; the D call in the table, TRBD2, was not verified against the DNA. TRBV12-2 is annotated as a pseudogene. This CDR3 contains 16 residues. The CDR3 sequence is CASRLGAGVNTGELFF. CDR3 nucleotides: TGTGCAAGTCGCTTAGGAGCGGGGGTCAACACCGGGGAGCTGTTTTTT.